The source of this T cell receptor beta chain is a study of glioma-infiltrating T cells after dendritic cell vaccination. General study results and limits: Few patients contributed both blood and tumor specimens.

Sequencing was performed with immunoSEQ multiplex PCR; in TCRdb, only in-frame clones are kept and a portion is missing. The sample has around 78,000 clones, approximately 81% seen once; the top ten hold around 8.5%. Indicated time point: after dendritic cell vaccination, including at tumor progression/relapse. Regarding this clone: The antigen is unknown.

Sequencing was performed on blood, taken after dendritic cell vaccination. The TCR was taken from a human donor with glioblastoma.

CDR3: CASTVTGGFYEQYF. The CDR3 bases are TGTGCCAGCACTGTGACAGGAGGATTTTACGAGCAGTACTTC. The rearrangement joins TRBV25-1 to TRBJ2-7, with D possibly TRBD1 on 6 matching bases. The CDR3 runs 14 residues. V lost 7 bases to trimming and J lost 4 bases, with 17 bases between them. Germline V gene sequence: CDR1 MGHDK, CDR2 SYGVNS.